One sample yielded the 17 T cell receptor beta chains listed below, sequenced in a study of radiotherapy plus CTLA-4 blockade in lung cancer. The repertoire was sequenced with immunoSEQ multiplex PCR; TCRdb's copy has only in-frame clones and lacks some. The sample consists of approximately 77,000 clones, 78% of them appearing once. Sequencing was performed on peripheral blood, taken from a patient treated with radiotherapy plus ipilimumab. These receptors were taken from a human donor with non-small cell lung cancer whose response to radiotherapy plus ipilimumab could not be evaluated. Some clones in this sample may be carry-over from other donors' samples.

V gene TRBV7-2 combines with J gene TRBJ2-5, with a possible D match to TRBD1 (5 bases). Trimming cost V 2 bases and J 0 bases, with 13 bases left between them. The germline gives CDR1 SGHTA, CDR2 FQGNSA. CDR3 length: 16 amino acids. CDR3 loop: CASSLRRTPYQETQYF. CDR3 in DNA: TGTGCCAGCAGCTTAAGGCGGACACCGTACCAAGAGACCCAGTACTTC.

The chain uses TRBV5-8 and TRBJ2-1, with 11 nucleotides matching TRBD1. Germline lookup yields CDR1 SGHTS and CDR2 YDEGEE. V was pared by 0 bases and J by 5 bases, with 7 bases of the junction left unmatched. The CDR3 consists of 17 residues. CDR3 sequence (DNA): TGTGCCAGCAGCTTGGTCCCGGGACAGGGGGGTAACAATGAGCAGTTCTTC. This gives the protein CASSLVPGQGGNNEQFF.

The chain is built from TRBV9 and TRBJ1-2; TRBD1 matches at 8 bases. The ends lost 0 bases at V and 4 bases at J; junction bases unmatched: 8. The length of the CDR3 is 16 residues. The germline CDR1 and CDR2 sequences are SGDLS and YYNGEE. Here the CDR3 DNA reads TGTGCCAGCAGCGTAGCGGACGACAGGGGCCCCTATGGCTACACCTTC. Translated: CASSVADDRGPYGYTF.

The chain has TRBV4-3 and TRBJ2-1, with TRBD1 matching 9 bases. The germline V gene has CDR1 LGHNA and CDR2 YSLEER. This CDR3 is 15 amino acids long. With V trimmed by 3 bases and J by 3 bases, 3 bases remained unmatched. The chain's CDR3 is CASSHPGQGYNEQFF. Here the CDR3 DNA reads TGCGCCAGCAGCCACCCGGGACAGGGCTACAATGAGCAGTTCTTC.

This sequence joins TRBV2 and TRBJ2-2; D might be TRBD1 (5 bases). This CDR3 region has 11 residues. Germline V gene lookup returns CDR1 SNHLY and CDR2 FYNNEI. The V end was cut by 9 bases, the J end by 6 bases, with 8 bases between. CDR3: CARGASGELFF. DNA for the CDR3: TGTGCCAGAGGGGCGTCCGGGGAGCTGTTTTTT.

This clone was recorded only once. This chain joins TRBV6-5 and TRBJ2-2; possibly TRBD2 for D (7 bases). Trimming left V 5 bases short and J 4 bases short, with 11 bases between. There are 14 residues in the CDR3. CDR1 is MNHEY, CDR2 SVGAGI, per germline. CDR3 nucleotide sequence: TGTGCCAGCAGTCGGGGGGCGGCCACCGGGGAGCTGTTTTTT. Translating gives CASSRGAATGELFF.

This clone was observed a handful of times. The chain's CDR3 is CASSLGGAAQEQYF. The CDR3, as DNA: TGTGCCAGCAGCTTAGGTGGGGCCGCTCAAGAGCAGTACTTC. The chain couples TRBV7-9 to TRBJ2-7; D is perhaps TRBD1 (5 bases). The germline V gene encodes CDR1 SEHNR and CDR2 FQNEAQ (reference sequence). The V and J ends lost 1 base and 7 bases respectively, with 14 bases between them. CDR3 size: 14 residues.

In its sample, this clone was seen once. V usage is TRBV20-1 and J usage is TRBJ2-1, with D maybe TRBD1 (5 bases). The CDR3 covers 11 residues. Germline-derived CDR1 and CDR2 are DFQATT and SNEGSKA (reference sequence). Deletions cut 5 bases from V and 4 bases from J, with 6 bases between. The CDR3 loop reads CSADRYNEQFF. The CDR3 nucleotides read TGCAGTGCTGACAGATACAATGAGCAGTTCTTC.

The chain carries TRBV5-5 and TRBJ1-1; no firm D call. The CDR3 is made up of 14 amino acids. V lost 0 bases and J lost 1, with 7 bases in between. Germline V gene sequence: CDR1 SGHKS, CDR2 YYEKEE (reference sequence). The CDR3, as DNA: TGTGCCAGCAGCTTGGCAGGAGGGAACACTGAAGCTTTCTTT. The encoded protein is CASSLAGGNTEAFF.

This chain links TRBV19 with TRBJ1-2, with D unclear. Germline V gene lookup returns CDR1 LNHDA and CDR2 SQIVND (reference sequence). V was shortened by 6 bases and J by 2 bases, with 10 bases between the two germline ends. The CDR3 is made up of 13 amino acids. CDR3: CASRLGLNYGYTF. The CDR3 DNA follows: TGTGCCAGTAGACTCGGACTGAACTATGGCTACACCTTC.

The chain employs TRBV4-1 and TRBJ1-5; D remains ambiguous. The CDR3 totals 14 residues. Trimming stripped 4 bases from V and 5 bases from J, with 12 bases between. Germline CDR1 reads MGHRA; CDR2 reads YSYEKL. The chain's CDR3 is CASSRISTHQPQHF. The CDR3 nucleotides read TGCGCCAGCAGCCGAATATCGACACATCAGCCCCAGCATTTT.

The V and J genes are TRBV27 and TRBJ1-2; 8 nucleotides align to TRBD1. Germline CDR1 and CDR2: MNHEY and SMNVEV (reference sequence). There are 13 residues in the CDR3. The V segment lost 4 bases and the J segment 6 bases; nucleotides outside the gene matches: 4. In nucleotides, the CDR3 is TGTGCCAGCAGTTGGGCAGGGGGCGATGGCTACACCTTC. Its protein is CASSWAGGDGYTF.

This sequence joins TRBV6-5 and TRBJ1-1, with 10 positions matching TRBD1. V dropped 6 bases and J dropped 1; count of bases not matched to a gene: 5. The CDR3 is 15 amino acids. Germline CDR1 is MNHEY and CDR2 is SVGAGI. CDR3 nucleotide sequence: TGTGCCAGCAGGCGCGGACAGGGGGGGAACACTGAAGCTTTCTTT. Encoded protein: CASRRGQGGNTEAFF.

The table lists this clone with a few counts. V is TRBV28 and J is TRBJ2-6; 10 bases are shared with TRBD1. The CDR3 runs to 20 residues. The junction had 14 bases not matched to a gene; V was cut back by 6 bases and J by 0 bases. Germline V gives CDR1 MDHEN, CDR2 SYDVKM. In DNA form, the CDR3 reads TGTGCCAGCAGCTCATTTACCGGGACAGGGGCTCTCTCTGGGGCCAACGTCCTGACTTTC. Translating gives CASSSFTGTGALSGANVLTF.

This clone was detected only a few times. V usage is TRBV19 and J usage is TRBJ2-7, with D perhaps matching TRBD1 (5 bases). CDR1 is LNHDA, CDR2 SQIVND, per germline (reference sequence). V was cut by 3 bases and J by 2 bases, with 11 bases left in between. The CDR3 length is 14 residues. The CDR3 here is CASSISPGTYEQYF. CDR3 bases: TGTGCCAGTAGTATCTCTCCAGGGACCTACGAGCAGTACTTC.

This clone was found once. The chain couples TRBV7-8 to TRBJ1-2; unclear D gene. CDR3 length equals 17 residues. The V end lost 1 base, the J end lost 0 bases, and 15 bases lay between the germline ends. CDR1 and CDR2 (germline): SGHVS, FQNEAQ. The CDR3 coding sequence is TGTGCCAGCAGCTTAGTTCTGCTCCCAACAGCTAACTATGGCTACACCTTC. Its protein is CASSLVLLPTANYGYTF.

The chain links TRBV19 to TRBJ2-7; D possibly corresponds to TRBD2 (7 bases). The germline V gene has CDR1 LNHDA and CDR2 SQIVND (reference sequence). With 8 bases removed from V and 3 bases from J, the gap between germline ends came to 23 bases. The CDR3 covers 16 residues. The CDR3 spells CASRYQLEGGDYEQYF. Here the CDR3 DNA reads TGTGCCAGTCGTTATCAACTGGAGGGGGGGGACTACGAGCAGTACTTC.